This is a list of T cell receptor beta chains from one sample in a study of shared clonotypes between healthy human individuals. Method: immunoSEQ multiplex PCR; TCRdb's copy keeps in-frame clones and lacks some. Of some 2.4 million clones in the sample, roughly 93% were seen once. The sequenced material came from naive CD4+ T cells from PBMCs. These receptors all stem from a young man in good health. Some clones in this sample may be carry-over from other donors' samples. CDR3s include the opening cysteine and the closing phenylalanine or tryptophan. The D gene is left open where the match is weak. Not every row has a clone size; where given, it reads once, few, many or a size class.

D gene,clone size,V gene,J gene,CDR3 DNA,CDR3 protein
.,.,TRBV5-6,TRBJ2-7,TGTGCCAGCAGCCGAAGAGGTCAGCGTTCCCACGAGCAGTACTTC,CASSRRGQRSHEQYF
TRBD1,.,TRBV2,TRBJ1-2,TGTGCCAGCAGTACCGGGACAGGGGGGTCCTATGGCTACACCTTC,CASSTGTGGSYGYTF
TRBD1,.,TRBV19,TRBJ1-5,TGTGCCAGTAGTATTCCGGGACAGCCCTATAGCAATCAGCCCCAGCATTTT,CASSIPGQPYSNQPQHF
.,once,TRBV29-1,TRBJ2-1,TGCAGCGAGGGTGGAGGTGTCTCCTACAATGAGCAGTTCTTC,CSEGGGVSYNEQFF
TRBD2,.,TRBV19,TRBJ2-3,TGTGCCAGTAGTATAGGGTCGTCTAGCGGACCTACGCAGTATTTT,CASSIGSSSGPTQYF
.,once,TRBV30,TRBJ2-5,TGTGCCTGGGGGGAACAGGGATCCGGCAGTGCAGAGACCCAGTACTTC,CAWGEQGSGSAETQYF
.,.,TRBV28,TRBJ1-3,TGTGCCAGCACCCCGGGGGTTGTCTCTGGAAACACCATATATTTT,CASTPGVVSGNTIYF
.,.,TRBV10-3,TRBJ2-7,TGTGCCATCAGTGGGGATCCAGGGTACGAGCAGTACTTC,CAISGDPGYEQYF
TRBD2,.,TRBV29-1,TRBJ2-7,TGCAGCGTTTTCCTAGCGGGGCTTTCCTACGAGCAGTACTTC,CSVFLAGLSYEQYF
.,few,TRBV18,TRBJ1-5,TGTGCCAGCTCACCAGGGCGAGCTAGCAATCAGCCCCAGCATTTT,CASSPGRASNQPQHF
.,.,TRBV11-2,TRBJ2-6,TGTGCCAGCAGCCCAGAGCCAGCTGGGGCCAACGTCCTGACTTTC,CASSPEPAGANVLTF
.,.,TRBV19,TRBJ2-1,TGTGCCAGTAGTATAGCGGGGTACTACAATGAGCAGTTCTTC,CASSIAGYYNEQFF
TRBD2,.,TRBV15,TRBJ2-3,TGTGCCACCAGCAGGGGCCACGGCCGAAGCGGGAGGCCAGATACGCAGTATTTT,CATSRGHGRSGRPDTQYF
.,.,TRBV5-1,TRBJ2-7,TGCGCCAGCAGCTTGGCCGGGATCCCTTACGAGCAGTACTTC,CASSLAGIPYEQYF
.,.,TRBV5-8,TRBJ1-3,TGTGCCAGCAGCAGGGGGGACTCTGGAAACACCATATATTTT,CASSRGDSGNTIYF
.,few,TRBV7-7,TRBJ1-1,TGTGCCAGCAGCTCACAAGAGAACACTGAAGCTTTCTTT,CASSSQENTEAFF
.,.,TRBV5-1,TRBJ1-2,TGCGCCAGCAGCTTATCCCCCCACGAGACTGGCACCTTC,CASSLSPHETGTF
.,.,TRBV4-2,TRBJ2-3,TGTGCCAGCAGCCAGGCTCTCGGCGATACGCAGTATTTT,CASSQALGDTQYF
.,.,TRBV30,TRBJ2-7,TGTGCCTGGAGTGAGCAGGGTTACGAGCAGTACTTC,CAWSEQGYEQYF
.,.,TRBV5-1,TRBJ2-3,TGCGCCAGCAGCGCTGCACAGTCCACAGATACGCAGTATTTT,CASSAAQSTDTQYF
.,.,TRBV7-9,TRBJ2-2,TGTGCCAGCAGCTTAATCGGGGAGCTGTTTTTT,CASSLIGELFF
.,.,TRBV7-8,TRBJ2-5,TGTGCCAGCAGCCCGAGGTATCTTCTCCAAGAGACCCAGTACTTC,CASSPRYLLQETQYF
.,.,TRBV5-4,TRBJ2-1,TGTGCCAGCAGCTTAAACCCTACCGGGGACTACAATGAGCAGTTCTTC,CASSLNPTGDYNEQFF
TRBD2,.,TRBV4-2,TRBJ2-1,TGTGCCAGCAGCCAAGTAAGCGGGAGGGAATACAATGAGCAGTTCTTC,CASSQVSGREYNEQFF
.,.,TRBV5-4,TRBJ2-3,TGTGCCAGCAGCTTGGCTGCAGATACGCAGTATTTT,CASSLAADTQYF
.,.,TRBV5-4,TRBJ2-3,TGTGCCAGCAGCTTGGCCCTACGCACAGATACGCAGTATTTT,CASSLALRTDTQYF
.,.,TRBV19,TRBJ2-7,TGTGCCAGTAATACAGGGTATTCGTCCTACGAGCAGTACTTC,CASNTGYSSYEQYF
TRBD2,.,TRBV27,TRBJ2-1,TGTGCCAGCAGTTTAGCCAGACTAGCGGGGGATTACAATGAGCAGTTCTTC,CASSLARLAGDYNEQFF
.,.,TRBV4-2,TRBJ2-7,TGTGCCAGCAGCCGCGGCCCGGACAGCTACGAGCAGTACTTC,CASSRGPDSYEQYF
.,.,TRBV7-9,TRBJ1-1,TGTGCCAGTACCTCCCCCGGGTCAACCTACACTGAAGCTTTCTTT,CASTSPGSTYTEAFF
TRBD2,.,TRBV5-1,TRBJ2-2,TGCGCCAGCAGCTTTCCCCTTGCGGCGGGAGCGTTTAACACCGGGGAGCTGTTTTTT,CASSFPLAAGAFNTGELFF
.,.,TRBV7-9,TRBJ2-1,TGTGCCAGCGCCCGGTTAGGCATTAGCTCCTACAATGAGCAGTTCTTC,CASARLGISSYNEQFF
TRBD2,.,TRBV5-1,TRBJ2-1,TGCGCCAGCCGGACTAGCGAATCCTACAATGAGCAGTTCTTC,CASRTSESYNEQFF
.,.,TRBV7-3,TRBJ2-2,TGTGCCAGCAGCTTGGGGCCGCCCGGGGAGCTGTTTTTT,CASSLGPPGELFF
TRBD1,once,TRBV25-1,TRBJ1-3,TGTGCCAGCAGGTCCGACAGGGTACCTGGAAACACCATATATTTT,CASRSDRVPGNTIYF
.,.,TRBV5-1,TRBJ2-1,TGCGCCAGCAGCTCACAGGGTTTGAGCTCCTACAATGAGCAGTTCTTC,CASSSQGLSSYNEQFF
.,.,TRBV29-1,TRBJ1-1,TGCAGCGTTGAAGATGGCGGGACCCCTGAAGCTTTCTTT,CSVEDGGTPEAFF
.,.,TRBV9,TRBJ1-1,TGTGCCAGCAGCGTATGGACGGGGGCGGAGAACACTGAAGCTTTCTTT,CASSVWTGAENTEAFF
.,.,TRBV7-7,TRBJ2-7,TGTGCCAGCAGCTTAGGCGGCTGGCGAGGGGAGCAGTACTTC,CASSLGGWRGEQYF
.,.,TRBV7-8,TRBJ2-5,TGTGCCAGCAGCCGAAACGGGGGGCAAGTAGAGACCCAGTACTTC,CASSRNGGQVETQYF
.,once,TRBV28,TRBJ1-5,TGTGCCAGCAGTTTCTTTGCGGGGTCCCGTCAGCCCCAGCATTTT,CASSFFAGSRQPQHF
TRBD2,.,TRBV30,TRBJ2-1,TGTGCCTGGATAAGACTAGCGGGAGCCTTCTCCTACAATGAGCAGTTCTTC,CAWIRLAGAFSYNEQFF
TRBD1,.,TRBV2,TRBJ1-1,TGTGCCAGCAGGGCCGGGACAGAGAACACTGAAGCTTTCTTT,CASRAGTENTEAFF